These T cell receptor beta chains were read from a single sample in a study of T cell changes during pregnancy in multiple sclerosis. TCRdb's copy holds only in-frame clones and misses some; the assay was immunoSEQ multiplex PCR. Of 91,000 or so clones in the sample, 90% to 95% were seen once. The sample was peripheral blood, taken after pregnancy. The origin of the receptors is a female donor with multiple sclerosis, enrolled in a pregnancy study. The conserved cysteine and the conserved F or W are not part of the CDR3 here. Not every row has a clone size; where given, it reads once, few, many or a size class.

v_call: TRBV27
clone_size: -
cdr3_aa: ASSSPLTGRTDTQY

v_call: TRBV9
clone_size: once
cdr3_aa: ASTPEGGLSYNEQF

v_call: TRBV27
clone_size: -
cdr3_aa: ASKRLAGSTDTQY

v_call: TRBV28
clone_size: -
cdr3_aa: ASSLRGEQY

v_call: TRBV7-3
clone_size: -
cdr3_aa: ASSLSRGNSNQPQH

v_call: TRBV30
clone_size: -
cdr3_aa: AWSRTGQYNSPLH

v_call: TRBV28
clone_size: -
cdr3_aa: ASSLFGQGLETQY

v_call: TRBV9
clone_size: -
cdr3_aa: ASSPRTGGTLEEQY

v_call: TRBV15
clone_size: few
cdr3_aa: ATSRDLASDTQY

v_call: TRBV6-1
clone_size: -
cdr3_aa: ASSERRDVETQY

v_call: TRBV9
clone_size: -
cdr3_aa: ASSSPRDRGTDTQY

v_call: TRBV7-7
clone_size: -
cdr3_aa: ASSLGVSSYNEQF

v_call: TRBV7-3
clone_size: -
cdr3_aa: ASSSRMRETQY

v_call: TRBV11-2
clone_size: -
cdr3_aa: ASSFTTGDGAF

v_call: TRBV28
clone_size: -
cdr3_aa: ASSPPTGGNQPQH

v_call: TRBV10-2
clone_size: -
cdr3_aa: ASRSGLNYNEQF

v_call: TRBV7-2
clone_size: once
cdr3_aa: ASRPVGQGGSNYEQY

v_call: TRBV18
clone_size: -
cdr3_aa: ASSPQVSQETQY

v_call: TRBV5-4
clone_size: -
cdr3_aa: ASSSGLAGAYEQY

v_call: TRBV4-2
clone_size: -
cdr3_aa: ASSQPTGGDYGYT

v_call: TRBV5-5
clone_size: -
cdr3_aa: ASSWTSGRFDEQF

v_call: TRBV6-1
clone_size: few
cdr3_aa: ASSEAGKASNYGYT

v_call: TRBV7-9
clone_size: -
cdr3_aa: ASSLRGYT

v_call: TRBV28
clone_size: -
cdr3_aa: ASSFTGSLYEQY

v_call: TRBV4-2
clone_size: -
cdr3_aa: ASSQDPGTMYNEQF

v_call: TRBV28
clone_size: -
cdr3_aa: ASSAGTGIPYGYT

v_call: TRBV5-4
clone_size: -
cdr3_aa: ASSPPGLAVGNEQF

v_call: TRBV6-5
clone_size: -
cdr3_aa: ASSPTGTSKTQY

v_call: TRBV28
clone_size: -
cdr3_aa: ASSRQWGGYEQY

v_call: TRBV7-8
clone_size: few
cdr3_aa: ASSRGLSYEQY

v_call: TRBV7-9
clone_size: -
cdr3_aa: ASSGGQGGELF

v_call: TRBV30
clone_size: -
cdr3_aa: AWSDLAGYNEQF

v_call: TRBV7-2
clone_size: -
cdr3_aa: ASRAIRWPNEQF

v_call: TRBV15
clone_size: -
cdr3_aa: ATSRDPPDTQY

v_call: TRBV7-9
clone_size: -
cdr3_aa: ASSPGQERDMEGYT

v_call: TRBV21-1
clone_size: -
cdr3_aa: ASSKGICRCRDHQPQH

v_call: TRBV19
clone_size: -
cdr3_aa: ASSILAQGHQPQH

v_call: TRBV28
clone_size: -
cdr3_aa: ASSLAGTNGYT

v_call: TRBV9
clone_size: -
cdr3_aa: ASSKGTGALNTEAF

v_call: TRBV9
clone_size: -
cdr3_aa: ASSVPLAGVNNEQF

v_call: TRBV6-1
clone_size: -
cdr3_aa: ASSASGSSYNEQF

v_call: TRBV7-9
clone_size: -
cdr3_aa: ASSSPTHRDRETQY

v_call: TRBV5-1
clone_size: -
cdr3_aa: ASSLGGRAYEQY

v_call: TRBV7-2
clone_size: -
cdr3_aa: ASSLSGGASTDTQY

v_call: TRBV7-6
clone_size: -
cdr3_aa: ASSLGAGGGGQPQH

v_call: TRBV18
clone_size: -
cdr3_aa: ASSPPIAGRDYNEQF

v_call: TRBV2
clone_size: -
cdr3_aa: ASSEERGHGNTIY

v_call: TRBV5-6
clone_size: -
cdr3_aa: ASSFSAGGPDTQY

v_call: TRBV30
clone_size: -
cdr3_aa: ASPGQGGYEQY

v_call: TRBV9
clone_size: few
cdr3_aa: ASSEGVWTEAF